Listed below are T cell receptor beta chains from one sample, sequenced in a study of blood T cell repertoires in COVID-19. The protocol was immunoSEQ multiplex PCR, while the TCRdb copy is restricted to in-frame clones and leaves out a portion. The sample shows hundreds of thousands of clones, 88% of them seen only once. Sequenced input: PBMCs or T cells enriched from blood (not recorded which). Receptor source: a woman aged 50 to 60 who had recovered from COVID-19. The CDR3 runs from the conserved cysteine through the conserved F or W. A D gene is named only where the DNA matches it firmly. Rows give clone size only sometimes, using once, few, many, or a class for an expanded clone.

v_call	clone_size	j_call	d_call	cdr3_nt	cdr3_aa
TRBV6-6	NA	TRBJ1-1	NA	TGTGCCAGCAGTCAAAGCCCCGGTCGGACTGAAGCTTTCTTT	CASSQSPGRTEAFF
TRBV28	NA	TRBJ1-2	TRBD1	TGTGCCAGCAGTTCCCCGGGACAGGGGGCAAACTATGGCTACACCTTC	CASSSPGQGANYGYTF
TRBV7-9	NA	TRBJ1-1	NA	TGTGCCAGCAGCGCCGTAGGGGGGGCTACGTCTGAAGCTTTCTTT	CASSAVGGATSEAFF
TRBV20-1	NA	TRBJ2-7	TRBD2	TGCAGTGCTAGTACACTAGCGGGACTCTCCTACGAGCAGTACTTC	CSASTLAGLSYEQYF
TRBV7-2	NA	TRBJ1-3	NA	TGTGCCAGCAGCTCCCTAGGGGCCGGTGGAAACACCATATATTTT	CASSSLGAGGNTIYF
TRBV6-5	NA	TRBJ2-1	TRBD2	TGTGCCAGCAGGGGGAGGGCCTTCGGCAATGAGCAGTTCTTC	CASRGRAFGNEQFF
TRBV28	NA	TRBJ1-4	NA	TGTGCCAGCAGTTTACGTCTGGGCCAGGGTGAAAAACTGTTTTTT	CASSLRLGQGEKLFF
TRBV5-4	NA	TRBJ1-2	TRBD1	TGTGCCAGCAGCTCAACACAGGGGTCTAGTGGCTACACCTTC	CASSSTQGSSGYTF
TRBV4-1	NA	TRBJ1-1	NA	TGCGCCAGCAGCCAAGATCGAGGGTTGAACACTGAAGCTTTCTTT	CASSQDRGLNTEAFF
TRBV29-1	once	TRBJ2-1	NA	TGCAGCGCTGGTGGGGAGGACGGCTTGGATGAGCAGTTCTTC	CSAGGEDGLDEQFF
TRBV5-1	NA	TRBJ2-3	TRBD2	TGCGCCAGCAGCTTGGGACTAGCGGGGGGTAGCACAGATACGCAGTATTTT	CASSLGLAGGSTDTQYF
TRBV28	NA	TRBJ2-3	TRBD2	TGTGCCAGCAGTTCCCCAAAAGCGGGACCCTCCCCGCCGTATTTT	CASSSPKAGPSPPYF
TRBV19	NA	TRBJ1-2	TRBD1	TGTGCCAGTAGTAGGCTACAGGGGATCGGTGGCTACACCTTC	CASSRLQGIGGYTF
TRBV5-1	NA	TRBJ1-1	NA	TGCGCCAGCAGCTCCGGTGCCCCCAGGTTGGGCACTGAAGCTTTCTTT	CASSSGAPRLGTEAFF
TRBV7-9	NA	TRBJ2-3	TRBD2	TGTGCCAGCAGCGCCGGGACTAGCGGGGATACGCAGTATTTT	CASSAGTSGDTQYF
TRBV9	NA	TRBJ2-1	TRBD2	TGTGCCAGCAGCGTGAGGCTAGCGGGATACAATGAGCAGTTCTTC	CASSVRLAGYNEQFF
TRBV19	NA	TRBJ1-1	NA	TGTGCCAGTAGTGATAGCAGCCTGAACACTGAAGCTTTCTTT	CASSDSSLNTEAFF
TRBV7-2	NA	TRBJ2-7	NA	TGTGCCAGCAGCTTAGCGTTACCCAGGGCCCCATACTCATACGAGCAGTACTTC	CASSLALPRAPYSYEQYF
TRBV7-2	NA	TRBJ2-7	NA	TGTGCCAGCAGCCCCTCCGTACAGGGCTCCTACGAGCAGTACTTC	CASSPSVQGSYEQYF
TRBV28	few	TRBJ1-6	TRBD1	TGTGCCAGCATCTCGACAGGGGTTAATTCACCCCTCCACTTT	CASISTGVNSPLHF
TRBV15	NA	TRBJ2-7	NA	TGTGCCACCAGCAGAGACAGGGGCTCCTACGAGCAGTACTTC	CATSRDRGSYEQYF
TRBV6-5	NA	TRBJ1-1	NA	TGTGCCAGCAGTTACCGTCGGGGGGACACTGAAGCTTTCTTT	CASSYRRGDTEAFF
TRBV28	NA	TRBJ2-7	NA	TGTGCCAGCAGCCACGACAGTGTGGGCTCCTACGAGCAGTACTTC	CASSHDSVGSYEQYF
TRBV6-6	NA	TRBJ2-7	TRBD1	TGTGCCAGCCTTGGGACAGCAGCGTACGAGCAGTACTTC	CASLGTAAYEQYF
TRBV5-1	NA	TRBJ1-5	NA	TGCGCCAGCAGCTTGGGGTCAGGGAGCAATCAGCCCCAGCATTTT	CASSLGSGSNQPQHF
TRBV10-3	NA	TRBJ2-7	NA	TGTGCCATCAGTGAGTCGAAGGGGCTATCCTACGAGCAGTACTTC	CAISESKGLSYEQYF
TRBV28	NA	TRBJ1-1	NA	TGTGCCAGCTGGGGTTCGAGACAGGTCCTGAACACTGAAGCTTTCTTT	CASWGSRQVLNTEAFF
TRBV4-3	few	TRBJ1-5	TRBD1	TGCGCCAGCAGCCAAGAAATGACAGGGAGTCAGCCCCAGCATTTT	CASSQEMTGSQPQHF
TRBV28	NA	TRBJ1-3	TRBD1	TGTGCCAGCAGTCCATCCGGGACAGGGGTTCCTGGAAACACCATATATTTT	CASSPSGTGVPGNTIYF
TRBV27	NA	TRBJ2-7	TRBD2	TGTGCCAGCAGTTTAATGGCGCGGGAGGGCTCCTACGAGCAGTACTTC	CASSLMAREGSYEQYF
TRBV10-1	once	TRBJ1-2	NA	TGCGCCAGCAGTGAGGGTTTGGATTGGAGGATCTATGGCTACACCTTC	CASSEGLDWRIYGYTF
TRBV10-3	NA	TRBJ1-2	NA	TGTGCCATCAGTGACCGTGACAGGTCTGGCTACACCTTC	CAISDRDRSGYTF
TRBV7-9	NA	TRBJ2-7	NA	TGTGCCAGCAGCCCTAGCGCCGCCTACGAGCAGTACTTC	CASSPSAAYEQYF
TRBV27	NA	TRBJ1-5	NA	TGTGCCAGCAGTGTTAAGTCAGGGCCGAATCAGCCCCAGCATTTT	CASSVKSGPNQPQHF
TRBV11-3	once	TRBJ2-2	NA	TGTGCCAGCAGCTTAGCGGGTGAGAACACCGGGGAGCTGTTTTTT	CASSLAGENTGELFF
TRBV19	NA	TRBJ1-5	TRBD1	TGTGCCAGTAGTATAGTAACAGGGGGTCAGCCCCAGCATTTT	CASSIVTGGQPQHF
TRBV6-5	NA	TRBJ1-6	NA	TGTGCCAGCAGTTCAGGGTTTCATAATTCACCCCTCCACTTT	CASSSGFHNSPLHF
TRBV28	NA	TRBJ1-1	TRBD1	TGTGCCAGCAGTTTAGTCAGGGGGCGAAATGAAGCTTTCTTT	CASSLVRGRNEAFF
TRBV4-3	once	TRBJ2-5	TRBD1	TGCGCCAGTACCGCTGGGACAGGGATTTCGGAGACCCAGTACTTC	CASTAGTGISETQYF
TRBV28	NA	TRBJ2-7	TRBD2	TGTGCCAGCTTCCGTAGCGGGAAGTGGTACGAGCAGTACTTC	CASFRSGKWYEQYF
TRBV10-3	NA	TRBJ2-1	TRBD1	TGTGCCATCAGTGAGTCAATCGTAGAGGGGGCTAGAGGTGAGCAGTTCTTC	CAISESIVEGARGEQFF
TRBV27	NA	TRBJ1-3	NA	TGTGCCAGCAGTTTCCCGGAGGGTGGAAACACCATATATTTT	CASSFPEGGNTIYF
TRBV5-4	NA	TRBJ1-4	NA	TGTGCCAGCAGCTTGGTTGGGGGCAATGAAAAACTGTTTTTT	CASSLVGGNEKLFF
TRBV4-2	NA	TRBJ2-1	NA	TGTGCCAGCAGCCAAGCTGGGGACTTCCTACCCCGTGAGCAGTTCTTC	CASSQAGDFLPREQFF
TRBV29-1	NA	TRBJ2-7	TRBD2	TGCAGCGTGAGACTAGCCGAAACCTACGAGCAGTACTTC	CSVRLAETYEQYF
TRBV7-2	NA	TRBJ2-5	NA	TGTGCCAGCAGTTATCCGGGGGAGACCCAGTACTTC	CASSYPGETQYF
TRBV12-5	NA	TRBJ1-2	NA	TGTGCTAGTGGACAGGGTTTTGGCTACACCTTC	CASGQGFGYTF
TRBV4-1	NA	TRBJ1-6	TRBD1	TGCGCCAGCAGCCAATCTGGGACAGGGTCCCGATCCTATAATTCACCCCTCCACTTT	CASSQSGTGSRSYNSPLHF
TRBV7-9	NA	TRBJ1-1	NA	TGTGCCAGCAGCACTCAGGGGAACACTGAAGCTTTCTTT	CASSTQGNTEAFF